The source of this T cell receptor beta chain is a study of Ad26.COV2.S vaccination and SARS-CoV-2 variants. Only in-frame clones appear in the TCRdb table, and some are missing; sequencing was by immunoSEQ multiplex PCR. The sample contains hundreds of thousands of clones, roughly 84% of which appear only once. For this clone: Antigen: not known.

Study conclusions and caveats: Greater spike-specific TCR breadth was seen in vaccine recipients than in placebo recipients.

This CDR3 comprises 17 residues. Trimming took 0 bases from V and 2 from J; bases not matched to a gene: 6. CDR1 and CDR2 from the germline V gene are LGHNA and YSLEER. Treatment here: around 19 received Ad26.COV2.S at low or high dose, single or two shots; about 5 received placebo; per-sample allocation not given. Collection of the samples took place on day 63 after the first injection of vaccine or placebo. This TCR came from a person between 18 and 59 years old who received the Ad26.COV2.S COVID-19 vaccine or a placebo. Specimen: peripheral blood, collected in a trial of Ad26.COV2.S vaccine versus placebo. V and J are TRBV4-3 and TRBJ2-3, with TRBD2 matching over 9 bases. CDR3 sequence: CASSQDGAGGLTDTQYF. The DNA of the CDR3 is TGCGCCAGCAGCCAAGACGGTGCGGGGGGGCTCACAGATACGCAGTATTTT.